Listed below are T cell receptor beta chains from one sample, sequenced in a study of blood T cell repertoires in COVID-19. Profiled with immunoSEQ multiplex PCR; TCRdb holds only in-frame clones, not every one. This sample yields 250,000 to 300,000 clones, of which 88% are seen a single time; about 1% belongs to the top ten. The sequencing input was peripheral blood. The receptors were gathered from a woman in her forties who had recovered from COVID-19. The CDR3 runs from the conserved cysteine through the conserved F or W. A D gene is named only where the DNA matches it firmly. Rows may omit the clone size; those that give it use once, few, many or a size class.

v_call,clone_size,d_call,j_call,cdr3_length,cdr3_nt,cdr3_aa
TRBV2,.,.,TRBJ1-2,15,TGTGCCAGCAGTGTTTTTCCAGAAACTAACTATGGCTACACCTTC,CASSVFPETNYGYTF
TRBV29-1,.,.,TRBJ1-2,13,TGCAGCGTTGGAGGTACAGGGTCGGATGGCTACACCTTC,CSVGGTGSDGYTF
TRBV7-2,.,TRBD1,TRBJ1-2,16,TGTGCCAGCAGCCCAGGGCCCGGGACAGCTGGCTATGGCTACACCTTC,CASSPGPGTAGYGYTF
TRBV7-2,.,.,TRBJ1-3,16,TGTGCCAGCAGCCGGGGGGCGTCGGGCTCTGGAAACACCATATATTTT,CASSRGASGSGNTIYF
TRBV18,once,.,TRBJ2-7,15,TGTGCCAGCTCACCAGGGGCTACCTACTCCTACGAGCAGTACTTC,CASSPGATYSYEQYF
TRBV3-1/TRBV3-2,.,TRBD1,TRBJ2-3,16,TGTGCCAGCAGCCCTAACCCGGGACAGGGGTCAGATACGCAGTATTTT,CASSPNPGQGSDTQYF
TRBV4-1,.,.,TRBJ2-3,14,TGCGCCAGCAGCCAAGGGGCTGGCACAGATACGCAGTATTTT,CASSQGAGTDTQYF
TRBV6-4,.,TRBD2,TRBJ2-3,14,TGTGCCAGCAGCGCAGCGGGAGTGGTAGATACGCAGTATTTT,CASSAAGVVDTQYF
TRBV5-6,.,.,TRBJ2-7,16,TGTGCCAGCAGCCCCAGCCGGATAGCGGTACTCTACGAGCAGTACTTC,CASSPSRIAVLYEQYF
TRBV30,.,.,TRBJ1-2,13,TGTGCCTGGAGAATACGGGGGGCCGGGGGCTACACCTTC,CAWRIRGAGGYTF
TRBV5-4,.,TRBD1,TRBJ1-1,15,TGTGCCAGCAGCTTGGGACAGGGGTCGGCGGGTGAAGCTTTCTTT,CASSLGQGSAGEAFF
TRBV28,once,.,TRBJ2-2,13,TGTGCCAGCAGTTTAGTTCAGACCGGGGAGCTGTTTTTT,CASSLVQTGELFF
TRBV30,.,TRBD2,TRBJ2-1,16,TGTGCCTGGAGTGGCGTGGGGACTAGCGGGAGAAATGAGCAGTTCTTC,CAWSGVGTSGRNEQFF
TRBV2,.,.,TRBJ2-3,14,TGTGCCAGCAGCCCGGGGGTAGCGCAAGATACGCAGTATTTT,CASSPGVAQDTQYF
TRBV20-1,.,TRBD1,TRBJ1-2,11,TGCAGTGCCCCCGGGACAGGGAGCTACACCTTC,CSAPGTGSYTF
TRBV3-1/TRBV3-2,.,.,TRBJ1-1,12,TGTGCCAGCAGCCACACCCGCGGTGAAGCTTTCTTT,CASSHTRGEAFF
TRBV28,.,TRBD2,TRBJ2-5,14,TGTGCCTCTCAGACTAGCGGGTGGCAAGAGACCCAGTACTTC,CASQTSGWQETQYF
TRBV24-1,.,TRBD2,TRBJ2-1,18,TGTGCCACCAGTGAATTTGCGGGGCGGGAGGTCGCCCGCAATGAGCAGTTCTTC,CATSEFAGREVARNEQFF
TRBV28,.,TRBD1,TRBJ2-2,15,TGTGCCAGCAGCCAGACGGGACAGGGCGCCGGGGAGCTGTTTTTT,CASSQTGQGAGELFF
TRBV24-1,.,TRBD2,TRBJ2-1,16,TGTGCCACCAGTGACCCTAGCGGGGGGGGGACCAATGAGCAGTTCTTC,CATSDPSGGGTNEQFF
TRBV24-1,.,TRBD1,TRBJ1-5,13,TGTGCCACCAGATCAGGGGGCGGTCAGCCCCAGCATTTT,CATRSGGGQPQHF
TRBV18,.,.,TRBJ1-4,15,TGTGCCAGCTCACCACCGTCGGGGGGCGCGGGAAAACTGTTTTTT,CASSPPSGGAGKLFF
TRBV6-5,.,.,TRBJ1-6,13,TGTGCCAGCAGGGGCCGCGCGAATTCACCCCTCCACTTT,CASRGRANSPLHF
TRBV6-2/TRBV6-3,many,TRBD2,TRBJ2-7,19,TGTGCCAGCAGTGGGGGGCTCGGACTAGCGGGAGTACCAACCTACGAGCAGTACTTC,CASSGGLGLAGVPTYEQYF
TRBV11-2,.,.,TRBJ1-1,14,TGTGCCAGCAGCTTGGGGGCAGGGAACACTGAAGCTTTCTTT,CASSLGAGNTEAFF
TRBV7-8,.,TRBD1,TRBJ1-2,13,TGTGCCAGCAGCTCGGGACAGGGCTATGGCTACACCTTC,CASSSGQGYGYTF
TRBV7-3,.,TRBD2,TRBJ2-1,16,TGTGCCAGCAGCCAGAACCCGGGACTAGCGATTTCTGAGCAGTTCTTC,CASSQNPGLAISEQFF
TRBV5-5,.,.,TRBJ1-5,15,TGTGCCAGCAGTCCTGAGTGGGGGGATGGTCAGCCCCAGCATTTT,CASSPEWGDGQPQHF
TRBV6-5,.,TRBD1,TRBJ1-2,14,TGTGCCAGCACCATAACAGGGGGCGCCTATGGCTACACCTTC,CASTITGGAYGYTF
TRBV3-1/TRBV3-2,.,TRBD2,TRBJ2-1,14,TGTGCCAGCAGCCCGGGGGGGGCGCGGGCTGAGCAGTTCTTC,CASSPGGARAEQFF
TRBV3-1/TRBV3-2,once,TRBD1,TRBJ2-5,16,TGTGCCAGCAGCAACAGGGGGCTAGCGCCCCAAGAGACCCAGTACTTC,CASSNRGLAPQETQYF
TRBV5-4,.,TRBD2,TRBJ2-3,13,TGTGCCAGCAGCTTGAGCGGGACGTATACGCAGTATTTT,CASSLSGTYTQYF
TRBV24-1,.,TRBD2,TRBJ2-1,13,TGTGCGGACCCGGGACTAGCGGGAGGGGGGCAGTTCTTC,CADPGLAGGGQFF
TRBV10-3,.,.,TRBJ2-3,14,TGTGCCATCAGTCCAGGGGCCAACACAGATACGCAGTATTTT,CAISPGANTDTQYF
TRBV28,once,TRBD1,TRBJ2-1,17,TGTGCCAGCAGTAAAAGACAGGGTAGCCTAAGGTACAATGAGCAGTTCTTC,CASSKRQGSLRYNEQFF
TRBV11-3,.,TRBD2,TRBJ2-1,15,TGTGCCAGCAGCTTAAACAGCGGGAGTTACAATGAGCAGTTCTTC,CASSLNSGSYNEQFF
TRBV4-3,.,TRBD2,TRBJ2-1,19,TGCGCCAGCAGCCAAGAAGTGGGCGGGAGGGCCAGCAGGGGCAATGAGCAGTTCTTC,CASSQEVGGRASRGNEQFF
TRBV3-1/TRBV3-2,once,TRBD1,TRBJ1-4,18,TGTGCCAGCAGCCAAGAGCCTCCAGGGGGCGGGGCTAATGAAAAACTGTTTTTT,CASSQEPPGGGANEKLFF
TRBV5-1,.,TRBD1,TRBJ2-1,16,TGCGCCAGCAGCTTGGGAGGGGGCCCCTCCCAAAATGAGCAGTTCTTC,CASSLGGGPSQNEQFF
TRBV5-1,.,TRBD1,TRBJ1-1,16,TGCGCCAGCAGCTTGGCCCCGACAGGGATCCACACTGAAGCTTTCTTT,CASSLAPTGIHTEAFF
TRBV2,.,TRBD2,TRBJ2-3,15,TGTGCCAGCAGTGAATGGGCGACTAGCGGGGCCGCCCCGTATTTT,CASSEWATSGAAPYF
TRBV12-3/TRBV12-4,once,.,TRBJ1-1,13,TGTGCCAGCAGTTTGGGGGCCACTGGTGAAGCTTTCTTT,CASSLGATGEAFF
TRBV19,once,TRBD1,TRBJ2-7,15,TGTGCCAGTAGCCGAGGGACAGGGGCACCCTACGAGCAGTACTTC,CASSRGTGAPYEQYF
TRBV6-6,.,TRBD1,TRBJ1-1,13,TGTGCCAGCCCCGACAGGGTTAACACTGAAGCTTTCTTT,CASPDRVNTEAFF
TRBV12-3/TRBV12-4,.,.,TRBJ2-2,12,TGTGCCAGCAGTTCCCCGGGCGGGGAGCTGTTTTTT,CASSSPGGELFF
TRBV19,.,.,TRBJ2-2,13,TGTGCCAGTAGCCCCGTGGGGACAGGGGAGCTGTTTTTT,CASSPVGTGELFF
TRBV3-1/TRBV3-2,.,.,TRBJ2-2,16,TGTGCCAGCAGCCAAGGGGGGAGGTGGGACACCGGGGAGCTGTTTTTT,CASSQGGRWDTGELFF
TRBV15,.,TRBD2,TRBJ2-7,13,TGTGCCACGACTAGCGGGAGAGGATACGAGCAGTACTTC,CATTSGRGYEQYF
TRBV6-2/TRBV6-3,.,.,TRBJ2-4,18,TGTGCCAGCAGTTATGCGAGGAGCCAAAGACCAACTGAAAACATTCAGTACTTC,CASSYARSQRPTENIQYF
TRBV5-6,once,TRBD2,TRBJ2-5,13,TGTGCCAGCAGCTTGCGCGGGAGAGAGACCCAGTACTTC,CASSLRGRETQYF
TRBV4-3,once,TRBD1,TRBJ2-3,14,TGCGCCAGCAGCCCGGGACAGGGGACAGATACGCAGTATTTT,CASSPGQGTDTQYF